These 11 T cell receptor beta chains share one sample of origin, sequenced in a study of shared clonotypes between healthy human individuals. Sequenced by immunoSEQ multiplex PCR; TCRdb stores in-frame clones only, minus some. Altogether a few million clones are present, 92% being singletons, with the ten largest covering about 0.41%. The sample comprised naive CD4+ T cells from PBMCs. Subset in this sample: CD45RA+ positively selected. These receptors all stem from a man younger than 35 in good health. Some clones in this sample may be carry-over from other donors' samples.

The table lists this clone with a count of one. This sequence joins TRBV28 and TRBJ2-7; possible D gene TRBD2, 6 bases. CDR3 length: 12 residues. Between the trimmed V and J ends, which lost 7 bases and 5 bases, there was a span of 12 bases. CDR1 is MDHEN, CDR2 SYDVKM, per germline. The CDR3 sequence: CASIGGNHEQYF. The CDR3 DNA is TGTGCCAGCATTGGCGGGAACCACGAGCAGTACTTC.

On this clone itself: Other DNA sequences in the same sample also yield this CDR3. The chain carries TRBV5-1 and TRBJ2-5; no definite D call. Germline CDR1 SGHRS, CDR2 YFSETQ. Trimming pared 2 bases from V and 3 bases from J, leaving 11 bases between. The CDR3 runs 14 residues. The DNA for the CDR3 is TGCGCCAGCAGCTTTGGCGGAACCGAAGAGACCCAGTACTTC. Protein product: CASSFGGTEETQYF.

This clone was counted once. The genes are TRBV6-1 and TRBJ1-5, with unresolved D. The CDR3 covers 14 residues. With 4 bases removed from V and 1 base from J, the gap between germline ends came to 8 bases. Germline V gene sequence: CDR1 MNHNS, CDR2 SASEGT. The CDR3 reads CASSGGRSNQPQHF. The CDR3 DNA reads TGTGCCAGCAGTGGGGGAAGGAGCAATCAGCCCCAGCATTTT.

The CDR3 spells CASSLFPSFAGEDNEQFF. Here the CDR3 DNA reads TGTGCCAGCAGCTTGTTCCCCTCTTTTGCGGGAGAAGACAATGAGCAGTTCTTC. The gene calls are TRBV5-4 and TRBJ2-1; 7 positions agree with TRBD2. The CDR3 is made up of 18 amino acids. The V gene's germline CDR1 is SGHNT and CDR2 YYREEE (reference sequence). V lost 1 base, J lost 5 bases, and 15 bases stayed unmatched.

The DNA of the CDR3 is TGCGCCAGCAGCCCAGTGTGGGGGTACGAGCAGTACTTC. Protein: CASSPVWGYEQYF. The chain joins TRBV4-1 to TRBJ2-7; D may correspond to TRBD1 or TRBD2 (5 bases each). CDR1 and CDR2 (germline): MGHRA, YSYEKL. This CDR3 spans 13 amino acids. The V gene lost 4 bases and the J gene lost 4 bases, with 11 bases spanning the gap.

The chain carries TRBV6-6 and TRBJ1-3; D remains unclear. The CDR3 has 14 residues. Germline V gene lookup returns CDR1 MNHNY and CDR2 SVGAGI (reference sequence). V gave up 5 bases and J gave up 0 bases, with 8 bases separating them. DNA for the CDR3: TGTGCCAGCAGTAACCGGGACTCTGGAAACACCATATATTTT. Translation gives CASSNRDSGNTIYF.

This clone was recorded only once. The chain has TRBV2 and TRBJ2-3, with TRBD2 identical over 10 bases. The V and J ends lost 2 bases and 1 base, in that order; junction bases with no gene match: 0. The CDR3 is 15 amino acids. Germline values: CDR1 SNHLY, CDR2 FYNNEI. CDR3 in amino acids: CASSELAGGTDTQYF. The DNA of the CDR3 is TGTGCCAGCAGTGAACTAGCGGGAGGCACAGATACGCAGTATTTT.

As DNA, the CDR3 is TGTGCCAGCAGCTTGGTAGGAGGGCTCGGGGACATTCAGTACTTC. Protein product: CASSLVGGLGDIQYF. The chain employs TRBV5-4 and TRBJ2-4, with a tentative D call TRBD2 (6 bases). This CDR3 comprises 15 residues. The V gene lost 0 bases and the J gene lost 8 bases, with 15 bases spanning the gap. The germline V gene encodes CDR1 SGHNT and CDR2 YYREEE (reference sequence).

The chain couples TRBV6-6 to TRBJ1-1; no firm D call. Germline values: CDR1 MNHNY, CDR2 SVGAGI (reference sequence). The CDR3 has 13 amino acids. Trimming shortened V by 10 bases and J by 2 bases, and 14 bases separated the two germline ends. The CDR3 DNA is TGTGCCACGTCACCCCGTGGAAACACTGAAGCTTTCTTT. This gives the protein CATSPRGNTEAFF.

The chain has TRBV19 and TRBJ1-2; TRBD1 is a possible D gene (6 bases). The V gene lost 4 bases and the J gene lost 0 bases, with 12 bases spanning the gap. CDR3 size: 15 residues. Germline-derived CDR1 and CDR2 are LNHDA and SQIVND (reference sequence). CDR3 region: CASSTQTGANYGYTF. The CDR3 nucleotides read TGTGCCAGTAGTACCCAGACAGGAGCTAACTATGGCTACACCTTC.

The V gene is TRBV19, the J gene TRBJ2-7, with D possibly TRBD2 on 6 matching bases. V was cut by 6 bases and J by 1 base, with 19 bases left in between. Germline-derived CDR1 and CDR2 are LNHDA and SQIVND (reference sequence). The CDR3 loop spans 16 amino acids. CDR3 nucleotides: TGTGCCAGTAGGACCCCCCCTTGCGGGATGTCCTACGAGCAGTACTTC. As protein: CASRTPPCGMSYEQYF.